This T cell receptor beta chain is from a study of blood T cells in healthy people across ages. Primed by a sample-barcoded 5' primer and a J-beta primer mix, a second PCR proceeded for about 6 to 11 cycles. TCRdb re-called the 5' RACE reads through MiXCR, storing one row per CDR3 protein. The profile shows some 760,000 distinct CDR3 sequences, roughly 25% of them singletons. The germline V gene encodes CDR1 SGHRS and CDR2 YFSETQ. V lost 2 bases, J lost 7 bases, and 3 bases stayed unmatched. The CDR3 extends over 14 amino acids. The sample was also linked to a second study, of T cells of mothers and their children.

This chain links TRBV5-1 with TRBJ2-2, with 9 bases identical to TRBD1. The origin of this receptor is a boy aged 5-17 years in good health. The sample consisted of blood. The CDR3 bases are TGCGCCAGCAGCTTACAGGGGGCTGGCGGGGAGCTGTTTTTT. It codes for CASSLQGAGGELFF.